The rows below give T cell receptor beta chains drawn from one sample of a study of CD8 T cells in ankylosing spondylitis. TCRdb re-called the 5' RACE reads with MiXCR, one entry per CDR3 protein. The profile shows 250,000 or so distinct CDR3 sequences, 24% of them singletons. The source material was blood, either unsorted or a sorted T cell fraction (not recorded which). The receptors derive from a male donor with ankylosing spondylitis or in good health (not recorded which). The CDR3 runs from the conserved cysteine through the conserved F or W. A D gene is named only where the DNA matches it firmly. Expanded clones are given a class, and other clones once, few, many or no size at all.

V gene	D gene	J gene	clone size	CDR3 DNA	CDR3 protein
TRBV20-1	-	TRBJ1-5	few	TGCAGTGCTAGAGATCTGGGTGGTGGCAATCAGCCCCAGCATTTT	CSARDLGGGNQPQHF
TRBV6-1	-	TRBJ2-5	many	TGTGCCAGCAGTGAAGCTGCTTGGGTAGCGGAGACCCAGTACTTC	CASSEAAWVAETQYF
TRBV10-3	TRBD1	TRBJ2-5	many	TGTGCCATCAGTGATGGGGTGACAGGGGAACTCCAAGAGACCCAGTACTTC	CAISDGVTGELQETQYF
TRBV2	TRBD1	TRBJ2-4	-	TGTGCCAGCAGTGGGGGACAGGGGAAAAACATTCAGTACTTC	CASSGGQGKNIQYF
TRBV12-3/TRBV12-4	-	TRBJ1-2	many	TGTGCCAGCAACGCTGAGCCCGCTAACTATGGCTACACCTTC	CASNAEPANYGYTF
TRBV9	-	TRBJ2-5	few	TGTGCCAGCAGCGTAAGGGGCGGGGAGACCCAGTACTTC	CASSVRGGETQYF
TRBV5-6	TRBD1	TRBJ2-1	few	TGTGCCAGCAGCCCGCCGTACAGGGGGCATTTAGGGCAGTTCTTC	CASSPPYRGHLGQFF
TRBV3-1	TRBD2	TRBJ2-3	few	TGTGCCAGCAGCCAAGGGGTCGGGGGGGGTACAGATACGCAGTATTTT	CASSQGVGGGTDTQYF
TRBV27	-	TRBJ1-1	few	TGTGCCAGCACCCGGGGTGGAGTCACTGAAGCTTTCTTT	CASTRGGVTEAFF
TRBV12-3/TRBV12-4	-	TRBJ2-7	few	TGTGCCAGCAGCTCAGGACACCACTACGAGCAGTACTTC	CASSSGHHYEQYF
TRBV20-1	TRBD2	TRBJ2-5	many	TGCAGTGCTAGAGGGACGACTAGCGGGGGGCACAGGGGCGCGACCCAGTACTTC	CSARGTTSGGHRGATQYF
TRBV4-2	-	TRBJ2-1	-	TGTGCCAGCAGCCAAGAAGGGGGGTTGGGACATGAGCAGTTCTTC	CASSQEGGLGHEQFF
TRBV7-2	-	TRBJ2-3	few	TGTGCCAGCAAAAGGCCGACGGGTACGCAGTATTTT	CASKRPTGTQYF
TRBV28	-	TRBJ1-6	-	TGTGCCAGCAGTTTCTCGGAAGAACCCCTCCACTTT	CASSFSEEPLHF
TRBV20-1	TRBD2	TRBJ2-7	many	TGCAGTGCCGTGAACCTAGCGGGGAAGAACGAGCAGTACTTC	CSAVNLAGKNEQYF
TRBV6-2/TRBV6-3	-	TRBJ2-1	-	TGTGCCAGCCTAGAAAGCAATGAGCAGTTCTTC	CASLESNEQFF
TRBV20-1	-	TRBJ2-3	-	TGCAGCGGGAGCCAGGCTCCGGGGTTCACAGATACGCAGTATTTT	CSGSQAPGFTDTQYF
TRBV12-3/TRBV12-4	TRBD2	TRBJ2-4	once	TGTGCCAGCAAACCCCGGGGTGATGGGGGGGACATTCAGTACTTC	CASKPRGDGGDIQYF
TRBV7-8	-	TRBJ2-2	many	TGTGCCAGCAGCTTAAGGCCGGGACAAAACACCGGGGAGCTGTTTTTT	CASSLRPGQNTGELFF
TRBV2	-	TRBJ2-5	-	TGTGCCAGCAGTGAAGCTGGGTTCACCCAGTACTTC	CASSEAGFTQYF
TRBV20-1	TRBD1	TRBJ2-3	-	TGCAGTGCAGAGACCGGGACAGGGATCGATACGCAGTATTTT	CSAETGTGIDTQYF
TRBV29-1	-	TRBJ2-5	few	TGCAGCGTTGGGCGGTCCCGCCAAGAGACCCAGTACTTC	CSVGRSRQETQYF
TRBV29-1	-	TRBJ2-7	few	TGCAGCCCATGGGGCGGTTTGTGCGACGAGCAGTACTTC	CSPWGGLCDEQYF
TRBV30	-	TRBJ2-7	-	TGTGCCTGGAGCCCCATTATGGGAAGGCACGAGCAGTACTTC	CAWSPIMGRHEQYF